This is a list of T cell receptor beta chains from one sample in a study of read filtering for tumor transcriptome and immune sequencing. In TCRdb, the reads were re-called with MiXCR into one record per CDR3 protein. This sample carries some 46,000 distinct CDR3 sequences, approximately 12% of them seen once, and the ten largest clones take about 14%. Source material: a population of CD138-negative cells sorted from bone marrow. These receptors all stem from a donor over 35 with multiple myeloma. Both conserved end residues are part of each CDR3. D genes are given only for firm matches. Some rows mark clone size as missing; the rest say once, few, many or name a class of expanded clone.

v_gene	j_gene	abundance	d_gene	CDR3aa	CDR3nt
TRBV2	TRBJ2-1	medium-sized	TRBD2	CASSVDAGLVINEQFF	TGTGCCAGCAGTGTTGACGCGGGACTAGTAATCAATGAGCAGTTCTTC
TRBV5-4	TRBJ2-3	many	.	CASSNGPTTDTQYF	TGTGCCAGCAGCAACGGACCCACGACAGATACGCAGTATTTT
TRBV7-9	TRBJ2-3	many	.	CASSQTFDTQYF	TGTGCCAGCAGCCAGACCTTCGATACGCAGTATTTT
TRBV11-2	TRBJ2-2	.	.	CASSFPTGLVDTGELFF	TGTGCCAGCAGCTTCCCCACTGGGCTAGTCGACACCGGGGAGCTGTTTTTT
TRBV7-8	TRBJ2-1	many	.	CASSLGRWNEQFF	TGTGCCAGCAGCCTCGGACGATGGAATGAGCAGTTCTTC
TRBV7-8	TRBJ2-1	many	TRBD2	CASSPETSGRGVGQFF	TGTGCCAGCAGCCCGGAGACTAGCGGGAGAGGAGTGGGGCAGTTCTTC
TRBV15	TRBJ2-2	many	.	CATSRQGRANTGELFF	TGTGCCACCAGCAGGCAGGGACGGGCGAACACCGGGGAGCTGTTTTTT
TRBV12-3/TRBV12-4	TRBJ1-1	.	.	CASSNHAGDSEAFF	TGTGCCAGCAGTAACCATGCCGGGGATAGTGAAGCTTTCTTT
TRBV20-1	TRBJ1-2	many	.	CSAEKTGLGYGYTF	TGCAGTGCCGAAAAGACAGGTTTGGGCTATGGCTACACCTTC
TRBV11-2	TRBJ2-1	many	.	CASSLEAGFNNEQFF	TGTGCCAGCAGCTTAGAAGCGGGCTTCAACAATGAGCAGTTCTTC
TRBV6-2/TRBV6-3	TRBJ2-5	.	.	CASSNLALQETQYF	TGTGCCAGCAGTAACCTAGCGCTTCAAGAGACCCAGTACTTC
TRBV5-4	TRBJ2-2	many	.	CASSFANTGELFF	TGTGCCAGCAGCTTTGCTAACACCGGGGAGCTGTTTTTT
TRBV29-1	TRBJ1-2	many	TRBD1	CSVETGGQDYGYTF	TGCAGCGTTGAAACAGGGGGCCAGGACTATGGCTACACCTTC
TRBV5-1	TRBJ2-2	many	.	CASSLGGTTGELFF	TGCGCCAGCAGCTTGGGAGGGACCACCGGGGAGCTGTTTTTT
TRBV24-1	TRBJ1-5	many	.	CATSDGLDNQPQHF	TGTGCCACCAGTGATGGCCTTGACAATCAGCCCCAGCATTTT
TRBV11-1	TRBJ2-2	many	.	CASSALRGSNTGELFF	TGTGCCAGCAGCGCCCTTAGGGGGTCGAACACCGGGGAGCTGTTTTTT
TRBV6-2/TRBV6-3	TRBJ2-7	many	TRBD2	CASKPGLVNFYEQYF	TGTGCCAGCAAGCCGGGACTAGTGAATTTCTACGAGCAGTACTTC
TRBV2	TRBJ2-2	many	TRBD2	CASSDFSGRPNTGELFF	TGTGCCAGCAGTGATTTTAGCGGGAGACCGAACACCGGGGAGCTGTTTTTT
TRBV6-2/TRBV6-3	TRBJ1-2	many	.	CASSPQGSNYGYTF	TGTGCCAGCAGTCCACAGGGTTCCAACTATGGCTACACCTTC
TRBV15	TRBJ1-4	many	.	CATSTREELDGEKLFF	TGTGCCACCAGCACGCGGGAAGAACTCGACGGTGAAAAACTGTTTTTT
TRBV20-1	TRBJ1-6	.	.	CSASGTDKSPLHF	TGCAGTGCTTCCGGAACGGATAAATCACCCCTCCACTTT
TRBV29-1	TRBJ1-1	many	.	CSGKQGSGTEAFF	TGCAGCGGGAAACAGGGTTCGGGGACTGAAGCTTTCTTT
TRBV7-3	TRBJ2-6	many	.	CASSLRAAAFSGANVLTF	TGTGCCAGCAGCTTAAGAGCGGCCGCTTTCTCTGGGGCCAACGTCCTGACTTTC
TRBV14	TRBJ2-3	many	TRBD1	CASSQRTGGADTQYF	TGTGCCAGCAGCCAAAGGACAGGGGGCGCAGATACGCAGTATTTT
TRBV21-1	TRBJ2-3	.	.	CASSEGLLSVTDTLYF	TGTGCCAGCAGCGAAGGGCTTTTGTCAGTCACAGATACGCTGTATTTT
TRBV12-3/TRBV12-4	TRBJ2-1	medium-sized	TRBD2	CASVGGRASGIGEQFF	TGTGCCAGCGTTGGTGGTAGGGCTAGCGGGATTGGTGAGCAGTTCTTC
TRBV18	TRBJ2-5	many	.	CASSPYGKETQYF	TGTGCCAGCTCACCCTACGGGAAAGAGACCCAGTACTTC
TRBV5-6	TRBJ2-7	many	.	CASSLVPGSYEQYF	TGTGCCAGCAGCTTGGTTCCGGGCTCCTACGAGCAGTACTTC
TRBV7-2	TRBJ2-7	many	.	CASSYLGSSYEQYF	TGTGCCAGCAGCTATCTCGGTAGCTCCTACGAGCAGTACTTC
TRBV12-5	TRBJ2-1	many	.	CASGLGGSYNEQFF	TGTGCTAGTGGTTTGGGGGGGTCCTACAATGAGCAGTTCTTC
TRBV20-1	TRBJ2-3	many	TRBD2	CSARTSGRRGSTDTQYF	TGCAGTGCACGGACTAGCGGGAGGCGGGGTAGCACAGATACGCAGTATTTT
TRBV3-1	TRBJ2-1	medium-sized	TRBD2	CASSETSGSWQFF	TGTGCCAGCAGCGAGACTAGCGGGAGCTGGCAGTTCTTC